The following is a TCR beta chain sequence with its context. These data are taken from a study of cytomegalovirus exposure and HLA in healthy donors. It was with 60 Vbeta and 13 Jbeta primers that the PCR ran. Sequencing was performed with immunoSEQ multiplex PCR; in TCRdb, only in-frame clones are kept and a portion is missing. The sample carries about 140,000 clones, roughly 80% recorded once. The TCR sequence derives from a woman aged 40 to 50 in good health and CMV-seronegative. The sequencing sample was made of PBMCs.

The DNA for the CDR3 is TGCGCCAGCAGCTTGGGAAGCGGGGGGATGGGGGAGCAGTACTTC. Translating gives CASSLGSGGMGEQYF. The chain has TRBV5-1 and TRBJ2-7, with TRBD2 matching 9 bases. Germline CDR1 and CDR2: SGHRS and YFSETQ. The trim removed 0 bases at V and 7 bases at J, leaving 8 bases unmatched. The CDR3 is 15 amino acids.